One sample yielded the 29 T cell receptor beta chains listed below, sequenced in a study of blood T cell repertoires in COVID-19. Only in-frame clones appear in the TCRdb table, and some are missing; sequencing was by immunoSEQ multiplex PCR. The sample carries some 190,000 clones, more than 75% recorded once. Specimen: PBMCs or T cells enriched from blood (not recorded which). The receptors come from a man aged 30-40 years with acute COVID-19.

This clone showed up just a few times. The chain has TRBV5-1 and TRBJ1-2; D is perhaps TRBD1 (5 bases). Looked up from germline, CDR1 is SGHRS and CDR2 is YFSETQ. The CDR3 length is 13 residues. The V gene lost 4 bases and the J gene lost 2 bases, with 9 bases spanning the gap. For the CDR3, the DNA is TGCGCCAGCAGCAAGACAGTGAACTATGGCTACACCTTC. This translates into CASSKTVNYGYTF.

This chain uses TRBV6-5 with TRBJ1-1; no clear D gene. Germline CDR1 is MNHEY and CDR2 is SVGAGI. V was cut by 2 bases and J by 1 base, with 5 bases left in between. The CDR3 is 13 residues long. The CDR3 sequence: CASSYNRNTEAFF. The CDR3 DNA follows: TGTGCCAGCAGTTACAACAGGAACACTGAAGCTTTCTTT.

Turning to this clone: Other DNA sequences from this sample encode an identical CDR3 as well. This chain joins TRBV3-1 (or the pseudogene TRBV3-2) and TRBJ1-5; D is unclear. Between the trimmed V and J ends, which lost 1 base and 7 bases, there was a span of 5 bases. The CDR3 spans 12 residues. Germline V gene sequence: CDR1 LGHDT, CDR2 YNNKEL (reference sequence). CDR3: CASSQGEQPQHF. CDR3 in DNA: TGTGCCAGCAGCCAAGGCGAACAGCCCCAGCATTTT.

This chain links TRBV3-1 (or the pseudogene TRBV3-2) with TRBJ1-6; 8 bases are shared with TRBD1. Trimming took 8 bases from V and 10 from J; bases not matched to a gene: 13. The CDR3 loop spans 15 amino acids. In germline, CDR1 is LGHDT, CDR2 YNNKEL (reference sequence). The CDR3, as DNA: TGTGCCAGCTCGATCGCGGGACAGGAGAAATCACCCCTCCACTTT. This codes for CASSIAGQEKSPLHF.

This clone was seen more than once but under ten times. This chain connects TRBV9 to TRBJ1-1; perhaps TRBD1 as D (6 bases). The CDR3 runs to 15 residues. Trimming took off 3 bases at V and 0 bases at J, with 12 bases between the two ends. Germline CDR1 reads SGDLS; CDR2 reads YYNGEE. The CDR3: CASSEGGRMNTEAFF. CDR3 DNA: TGTGCCAGCAGCGAGGGGGGGAGAATGAACACTGAAGCTTTCTTT.

The rearrangement links TRBV13 to TRBJ2-7; weak D call: TRBD2 (5 bases). Trimming took off 1 base at V and 5 bases at J, with 15 bases between the two ends. Looked up from germline, CDR1 is PRHDT and CDR2 is FYEKMQ (reference sequence). The CDR3 contains 15 residues. The CDR3 sequence: CASSLVRGTRNEQYF. The CDR3 region has the DNA TGTGCCAGCAGCTTAGTCCGGGGTACAAGGAACGAGCAGTACTTC.

V usage is TRBV3-1 (or the pseudogene TRBV3-2) and J usage is TRBJ1-4; possible D gene TRBD1, 6 bases. The CDR3 is 14 residues long. Trimming took off 5 bases at V and 3 bases at J, with 10 bases between the two ends. Per germline, CDR1 LGHDT and CDR2 YNNKEL (reference sequence). The chain's CDR3 is CASSETGANEKLFF. CDR3 DNA: TGTGCCAGCAGCGAGACAGGCGCTAATGAAAAACTGTTTTTT.

The gene calls are TRBV9 and TRBJ2-2; possible D gene TRBD1, 6 bases. CDR1 SGDLS and CDR2 YYNGEE come from the germline V gene. Trimming took 0 bases from V and 4 from J, leaving 10 bases between them. The CDR3 covers 15 residues. The CDR3 bases are TGTGCCAGCAGCGTAGAAGGACAGAGCACCGGGGAGCTGTTTTTT. Translated, it gives CASSVEGQSTGELFF.

As to this clone: A read error may be the cause here, since a much bigger clone is one base away. The sample contains more than one DNA sequence encoding this CDR3. The rearrangement links TRBV5-1 to TRBJ1-1, with TRBD1 as a possible D gene (5 bases). The CDR3 extends over 13 amino acids. V lost 1 base, J lost 1 base, and 5 bases lay in between. CDR1 SGHRS and CDR2 YFSETQ come from the germline V gene. CDR3 sequence: CASSLTGNTEAFF. In DNA form, the CDR3 reads TGCGCCAGCAGCTTGACAGGGAACACTGAAGCTTTCTTT.

This chain joins TRBV11-2 and TRBJ2-1; 10 bases map to TRBD2. The V gene's germline CDR1 is SGHAT and CDR2 FQNNGV. The CDR3 contains 15 residues. Trimming cost V 5 bases and J 3 bases; bases outside gene matches: 4. DNA of the CDR3: TGTGCCAGCAGCCTTAGCGGGGGGCACTACAATGAGCAGTTCTTC. Protein: CASSLSGGHYNEQFF. The full variable domain, in which reference TRBV11-2 and TRBJ2-1 provide the parts outside the CDR3, is EAGVAQSPRYKIIEKRQSVAFWCNPISGHATLYWYQQILGQGPKLLIQFQNNGVVDDSQLPKDRFSAERLKGVDSTLKIQPAKLEDSAVYLCASSLSGGHYNEQFFGPGTRLTVL.

The chain employs TRBV19 and TRBJ1-5, with 7 nucleotides matching TRBD1. V lost 6 bases and J lost 0; bases outside the gene matches: 17. Germline V gene data show CDR1 as LNHDA and CDR2 as SQIVND (reference sequence). This CDR3 has 19 amino acids. Here the CDR3 DNA reads TGTGCCAGTAGGATGGAATCGGGACAGAGACTTTATAGCAATCAGCCCCAGCATTTT. Residues: CASRMESGQRLYSNQPQHF.

V usage is TRBV6-5 and J usage is TRBJ2-2, with D possibly being TRBD1 (5 bases). The CDR3 totals 15 residues. The ends were cut back, 2 bases at V and 1 base at J, with 8 bases in the middle. Germline CDR1 reads MNHEY; CDR2 reads SVGAGI. The CDR3 DNA follows: TGTGCCAGCAGTTACGACAGTCGGAACACCGGGGAGCTGTTTTTT. This sequence encodes CASSYDSRNTGELFF.

The table lists this clone with many counts. The gene calls are TRBV6-5 and TRBJ1-1, with 9 bases fitting TRBD1. Trimming removed 2 bases from V and 1 base from J; junction bases left unmatched: 2. In germline, CDR1 is MNHEY, CDR2 SVGAGI. The CDR3 extends over 15 amino acids. The DNA of the CDR3 is TGTGCCAGCAGTTACCCGACAGGGGGGAACACTGAAGCTTTCTTT. This encodes CASSYPTGGNTEAFF.

The V call is TRBV4-1, the J call TRBJ2-3; 13 positions agree with TRBD2. The V gene end was trimmed by 2 bases and the J gene end by 10 bases; junction bases not matched to a gene: 12. The length of the CDR3 is 17 residues. The germline V gene has CDR1 MGHRA and CDR2 YSYEKL. The CDR3 loop reads CASSQPNPGLAGTAQYF. Written as DNA, the CDR3 is TGCGCCAGCAGCCAACCAAATCCGGGACTAGCGGGGACGGCGCAGTATTTT.

The CDR3: CASSLRGRDTEAFF. The CDR3 coding sequence is TGTGCCAGCAGTTTAAGGGGGCGGGATACTGAAGCTTTCTTT. This chain joins TRBV28 and TRBJ1-1; TRBD1 matches at 7 bases. Germline V gives CDR1 MDHEN, CDR2 SYDVKM. J was trimmed by 5 bases and V by 2 bases; bases with no gene match: 5. The CDR3 is made up of 14 amino acids.

This clone showed up just once. This chain links TRBV12-2 with TRBJ2-1; the table's D call of TRBD1 was not tested on the DNA. TRBV12-2 is flagged as a pseudogene. This CDR3 contains 15 residues. The DNA for the CDR3 is TGTGCAAGTCGCTGCCCCGGGACAGGGGTCAATGAGCAGTTCTTC. Residues: CASRCPGTGVNEQFF.

The chain employs TRBV19 and TRBJ1-5, with D perhaps TRBD1 (6 bases). Deletions cut 6 bases from V and 1 base from J, with 10 bases between. The CDR3 sequence is 14 residues long. Germline loops: CDR1 LNHDA, CDR2 SQIVND (reference sequence). CDR3 bases: TGTGCCAGTAGGGGTGGACAGAGCAATCAGCCCCAGCATTTT. This translates into CASRGGQSNQPQHF.

The chain employs TRBV10-2 and TRBJ2-5, with 7 bases that match TRBD2. V was clipped by 4 bases and J by 5 bases; unmatched bases: 7. The CDR3 has 14 amino acids. Germline loops: CDR1 WSHSY, CDR2 SAAADI. The CDR3 coding sequence is TGCGCCAGCAGTGGCGGGGGAGAGGGGGAGACCCAGTACTTC. Amino acids: CASSGGGEGETQYF.

The chain employs TRBV11-2 and TRBJ2-3, with TRBD2 matching over 9 bases. CDR3 length equals 18 residues. Losses at the gene ends were 0 bases for V and 6 bases for J; bases not matched to a gene: 13. Germline CDR1 is SGHAT and CDR2 is FQNNGV. CDR3 loop: CASSLDQKTKRGVDTQYF. The CDR3 region has the DNA TGTGCCAGCAGCTTAGATCAGAAGACAAAGCGGGGGGTGGATACGCAGTATTTT. The variable domain in full, completed from reference TRBV11-2 and TRBJ2-3, reads EAGVAQSPRYKIIEKRQSVAFWCNPISGHATLYWYQQILGQGPKLLIQFQNNGVVDDSQLPKDRFSAERLKGVDSTLKIQPAKLEDSAVYLCASSLDQKTKRGVDTQYFGPGTRLTVL.

This chain links TRBV9 with TRBJ1-6, with D possibly matching TRBD1 (6 bases). Looked up from germline, CDR1 is SGDLS and CDR2 is YYNGEE. This CDR3 comprises 15 residues. Between the trimmed V and J ends, which lost 1 base and 6 bases, there was a span of 11 bases. CDR3 coding DNA: TGTGCCAGCAGCGTACAGGGGACCACTAATTCACCCCTCCACTTT. Translated: CASSVQGTTNSPLHF.

The chain uses TRBV12-3 or TRBV12-4 and TRBJ1-4; the D gene is possibly TRBD1 (6 bases). The CDR3 is made up of 13 amino acids. V was shortened by 6 bases and J by 8 bases, with 13 bases between the two germline ends. The CDR3 loop reads CASRLPGTEKLFF. In nucleotides, the CDR3 is TGTGCCAGCAGATTACCCGGGACAGAAAAACTGTTTTTT.

This clone was observed a handful of times. CDR3 bases: TGTGCCAGTAGTATCCCCCCGCCGGGTGGTGAAGCTTTCTTT. Protein: CASSIPPPGGEAFF. The genes are TRBV19 and TRBJ1-1; D call uncertain. Deletions cut 3 bases from V and 7 bases from J, with 15 bases between. This CDR3 contains 14 residues. The V gene's germline CDR1 is LNHDA and CDR2 SQIVND (reference sequence).

The chain is built from TRBV7-9 and TRBJ1-1; D is perhaps TRBD1 (5 bases). Germline CDR1 and CDR2: SEHNR and FQNEAQ (reference sequence). Between the trimmed V and J ends, which lost 5 bases and 6 bases, there was a span of 22 bases. The CDR3 sequence is 16 residues long. CDR3 sequence: CASSPSGAGLSAEAFF. The CDR3 region has the DNA TGTGCCAGCAGCCCTAGCGGTGCAGGGCTGAGCGCTGAAGCTTTCTTT.

The chain combines TRBV6-5 with TRBJ1-6; D possibly corresponds to TRBD1 (6 bases). Germline lookup yields CDR1 MNHEY and CDR2 SVGAGI. This CDR3 is built from 14 residues. Trimming pared 7 bases from V and 9 bases from J, leaving 16 bases between. CDR3 amino acids: CASTTPQGVSPLHF. The DNA of the CDR3 is TGTGCCAGCACCACTCCACAGGGCGTTTCACCCCTCCACTTT.

For the CDR3, the DNA is TGCGCCAGCAGCTTGGAAGGCGCAGGGTCTAACACTGAAGCTTTCTTT. It codes for CASSLEGAGSNTEAFF. The J gene is TRBJ1-1, the V gene TRBV5-1, with D perhaps matching TRBD1 (5 bases). CDR1 SGHRS and CDR2 YFSETQ come from the germline V gene. The CDR3 spans 16 residues. Deletions cut 0 bases from V and 2 bases from J, with 14 bases between.

This clone was seen only a few times. The chain recombines TRBV28 with TRBJ2-7; weak D call: TRBD1 (6 bases). The CDR3 runs to 13 residues. The V and J ends lost 5 bases and 2 bases respectively, with 10 bases between them. Germline V gene lookup returns CDR1 MDHEN and CDR2 SYDVKM. CDR3 coding DNA: TGTGCCAGCAGTCTTACAGGGACCTACGAGCAGTACTTC. Translated, it gives CASSLTGTYEQYF. The whole variable domain, remainder taken from reference TRBV28 and TRBJ2-7, is DVKVTQSSRYLVKRTGEKVFLECVQDMDHENMFWYRQDPGLGLRLIYFSYDVKMKEKGDIPEGYSVSREKKERFSLILESASTNQTSMYLCASSLTGTYEQYFGPGTRLTVT.

This chain links TRBV19 with TRBJ1-1, with 10 nucleotides matching TRBD1. Germline assignment: CDR1 LNHDA and CDR2 SQIVND (reference sequence). The CDR3 length is 15 residues. J lost 5 bases, V lost 3 bases, and 6 bases had no gene match. The CDR3, as DNA: TGTGCCAGTAGTATCCGCGGGACAGGGGAGACTGAAGCTTTCTTT. Translating it yields CASSIRGTGETEAFF.

The V gene is TRBV28, the J gene TRBJ1-2; 11 bases are shared with TRBD1. Germline V gene sequence: CDR1 MDHEN, CDR2 SYDVKM. The CDR3 extends over 14 amino acids. After removal of 5 bases from V and 5 bases from J, the junction contained 4 bases not matched to a gene. CDR3 in DNA: TGTGCCAGCAGTCGGACAGGGGGCGGATATGGCTACACCTTC. As protein: CASSRTGGGYGYTF.

The rearrangement links TRBV5-6 to TRBJ1-2; 10 nucleotides align to TRBD1. V trimming: 4 bases; J trimming: 8 bases; junction bases outside the gene matches: 5. The CDR3 covers 13 residues. Germline V gene lookup returns CDR1 SGHDT and CDR2 YYEEEE. The chain's CDR3 is CASSRQGAEGYTF. The CDR3 bases are TGTGCCAGCAGCAGACAGGGGGCTGAGGGCTACACCTTC.